Sequencing of this T cell receptor beta chain was carried out in a study of T-cell reconstitution after alpha-beta-depleted transplantation in children. CDR1 and CDR2 from the germline V gene are MNHEY and SVGEGT. Trimming stripped 8 bases from V and 3 bases from J, with 14 bases between. There are 13 residues in the CDR3. Only a few counts were recorded for this clonotype. Construction of the TCRbeta library involved unique molecular identifiers. TCRdb used MiXCR to reprocess the PCR reads, holding one entry per CDR3 protein. Here the sample spans hundreds of thousands of distinct CDR3 sequences, about a sixth being singletons.

This receptor was obtained from a male patient between 2 and 10 years old who had a stem cell transplant for acute lymphoblastic leukemia, so the T cells may come from the graft donor. This chain links TRBV6-2 or TRBV6-3 with TRBJ2-7; tentative D call: TRBD2 (5 bases). The starting material was PBMCs, mostly from graft donor cells, obtained 360 days after TCRalphabeta/CD19-depleted stem cell transplant. CDR3 nucleotides: TGTGCCAGCCGCCGCGGAGGCGTCTACGAGCAGTACTTC. This codes for CASRRGGVYEQYF.